This T cell receptor beta chain appears in the sequencing data of a study of cytomegalovirus exposure and HLA in healthy donors. The study, taken as a whole, reports: Across donors, presence/absence analyses took sequencing depth to be roughly uniform.

For this clone: Its antigen is unknown.

At the time of sampling, donors were nominally healthy, though unrecorded immune exposures were likely. A multiplex PCR was run with 60 Vbeta primers and 13 Jbeta primers. The protocol was immunoSEQ multiplex PCR, while the TCRdb copy is restricted to in-frame clones and leaves out a portion. The table includes 120,000 or so clones, about two thirds detected once. The germline gives CDR1 LNHNV, CDR2 YYDKDF (reference sequence). The CDR3 runs 16 residues. The sequence derives from a man under 40 in good health and CMV-seronegative. V usage is TRBV15 and J usage is TRBJ2-5, with 7 positions matching TRBD1. The end of the DNA fits TRBJ2-7 better, so the J call may be wrong. Sequenced sample: PBMCs. CDR3 bases: TGTGCCACCAGCAGAAACAGGGGTCAGGGTGGTGTCGAGCAGTACTTC. Translating it yields CATSRNRGQGGVEQYF.